A selection of T cell receptor beta chains follows, all from one sample in a study of shared clonotypes between healthy human individuals. Clones were read by immunoSEQ multiplex PCR, and TCRdb kept only the in-frame ones, dropping some. The sample has hundreds of thousands of clones, 96% seen once; the top ten hold around 0.21%. The sequencing input was naive CD8+ T cells sorted from blood. All receptors derive from a man aged 30-40 years in good health. Each CDR3 is given with its conserved first and last residue. D genes are given only for firm matches. Some rows mark clone size as missing; the rest say once, few, many or name a class of expanded clone.

j_gene: TRBJ2-5
v_gene: TRBV28
d_gene: NA
abundance: NA
CDR3aa: CASSFLGETQYF
CDR3nt: TGTGCCAGCAGTTTTCTTGGGGAGACCCAGTACTTC

j_gene: TRBJ2-5
v_gene: TRBV28
d_gene: NA
abundance: NA
CDR3aa: CASTKKGLLLTQETQYF
CDR3nt: TGTGCCAGCACCAAAAAGGGACTTCTTTTGACCCAAGAGACCCAGTACTTC

j_gene: TRBJ2-7
v_gene: TRBV28
d_gene: NA
abundance: NA
CDR3aa: CASSPPQGSSYEQYF
CDR3nt: TGTGCCAGCAGCCCCCCCCAGGGATCCTCCTACGAGCAGTACTTC

j_gene: TRBJ2-4
v_gene: TRBV4-1
d_gene: TRBD2
abundance: NA
CDR3aa: CASSQVSGGLYKNIQYF
CDR3nt: TGCGCCAGCAGCCAAGTTAGCGGGGGGCTATACAAAAACATTCAGTACTTC

j_gene: TRBJ1-1
v_gene: TRBV7-9
d_gene: TRBD1
abundance: NA
CDR3aa: CASSFITGGTEAFF
CDR3nt: TGTGCCAGCAGCTTTATTACAGGGGGCACTGAAGCTTTCTTT

j_gene: TRBJ1-5
v_gene: TRBV27
d_gene: TRBD1
abundance: NA
CDR3aa: CASSLHRTGGYSNQPQHF
CDR3nt: TGTGCCAGCAGTTTACACCGGACAGGGGGTTATAGCAATCAGCCCCAGCATTTT

j_gene: TRBJ2-1
v_gene: TRBV7-8
d_gene: NA
abundance: NA
CDR3aa: CASSFSVLFSAEYNEQFF
CDR3nt: TGTGCCAGCAGCTTTTCAGTCCTTTTTTCAGCGGAATACAATGAGCAGTTCTTC

j_gene: TRBJ2-7
v_gene: TRBV4-3
d_gene: NA
abundance: NA
CDR3aa: CASSQDNTAIYEQYF
CDR3nt: TGCGCCAGCAGCCAAGACAACACAGCGATCTACGAGCAGTACTTC

j_gene: TRBJ2-2
v_gene: TRBV5-4
d_gene: TRBD1
abundance: NA
CDR3aa: CASSTTQGASSGELFF
CDR3nt: TGTGCCAGCAGCACCACACAGGGGGCATCTTCCGGGGAGCTGTTTTTT

j_gene: TRBJ2-7
v_gene: TRBV27
d_gene: TRBD2
abundance: NA
CDR3aa: CASSSRTSGSYEQYF
CDR3nt: TGTGCCAGCAGTTCCCGGACTAGCGGATCCTACGAGCAGTACTTC

j_gene: TRBJ2-7
v_gene: TRBV4-1
d_gene: NA
abundance: few
CDR3aa: CASSQEGGSAYEQYF
CDR3nt: TGCGCCAGCAGCCAAGAAGGGGGATCCGCCTACGAGCAGTACTTC

j_gene: TRBJ1-1
v_gene: TRBV15
d_gene: NA
abundance: once
CDR3aa: CATSRDTRETEAFF
CDR3nt: TGTGCCACCAGCAGAGATACGCGGGAGACTGAAGCTTTCTTT

j_gene: TRBJ1-4
v_gene: TRBV5-6
d_gene: NA
abundance: NA
CDR3aa: CASKFWGAGNEKLFF
CDR3nt: TGTGCCAGCAAATTTTGGGGGGCCGGGAATGAAAAACTGTTTTTT

j_gene: TRBJ1-2
v_gene: TRBV10-2
d_gene: TRBD1
abundance: NA
CDR3aa: CASSESDRVRTF
CDR3nt: TGCGCCAGCAGTGAGTCGGACAGGGTTCGCACCTTC

j_gene: TRBJ2-1
v_gene: TRBV11-2
d_gene: NA
abundance: NA
CDR3aa: CASSLQGSYNEQFF
CDR3nt: TGTGCCAGCAGCTTGCAGGGCTCCTACAATGAGCAGTTCTTC

j_gene: TRBJ2-2
v_gene: TRBV5-6
d_gene: NA
abundance: NA
CDR3aa: CASSFPGATNTGELFF
CDR3nt: TGTGCCAGCAGCTTTCCGGGGGCGACGAACACCGGGGAGCTGTTTTTT

j_gene: TRBJ2-2
v_gene: TRBV4-1
d_gene: TRBD2
abundance: NA
CDR3aa: CASSHSGRNTGELFF
CDR3nt: TGCGCCAGCAGCCATAGCGGGAGAAACACCGGGGAGCTGTTTTTT

j_gene: TRBJ2-5
v_gene: TRBV25-1
d_gene: TRBD2
abundance: NA
CDR3aa: CASSPGGWETQYF
CDR3nt: TGTGCCAGCAGTCCGGGAGGGTGGGAGACCCAGTACTTC

j_gene: TRBJ2-3
v_gene: TRBV4-3
d_gene: NA
abundance: NA
CDR3aa: CASSQKPLGAWDTQYF
CDR3nt: TGCGCCAGCAGCCAAAAGCCGTTAGGGGCATGGGATACGCAGTATTTT

j_gene: TRBJ2-5
v_gene: TRBV7-9
d_gene: NA
abundance: NA
CDR3aa: CASSTRSSKYQETQYF
CDR3nt: TGTGCCAGCAGCACCAGAAGTTCCAAGTACCAAGAGACCCAGTACTTC